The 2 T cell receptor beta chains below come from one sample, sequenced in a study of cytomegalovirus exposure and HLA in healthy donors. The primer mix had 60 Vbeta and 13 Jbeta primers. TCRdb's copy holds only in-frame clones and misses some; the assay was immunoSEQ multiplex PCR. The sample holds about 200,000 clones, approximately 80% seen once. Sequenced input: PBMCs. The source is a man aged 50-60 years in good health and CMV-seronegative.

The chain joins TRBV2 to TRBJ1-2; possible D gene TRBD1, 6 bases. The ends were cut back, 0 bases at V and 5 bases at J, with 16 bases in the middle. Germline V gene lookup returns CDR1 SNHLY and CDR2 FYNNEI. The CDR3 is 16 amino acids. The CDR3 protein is CASSEARAAGTYGYTF. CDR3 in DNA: TGTGCCAGCAGTGAAGCGCGGGCAGCGGGGACATATGGCTACACCTTC.

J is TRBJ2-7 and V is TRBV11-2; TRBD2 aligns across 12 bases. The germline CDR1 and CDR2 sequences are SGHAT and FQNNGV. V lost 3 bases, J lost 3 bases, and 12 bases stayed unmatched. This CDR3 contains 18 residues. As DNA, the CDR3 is TGTGCCAGCAGCTTTACTCCCTTGACTAGCGGGGGCTTCTACGAGCAGTACTTC. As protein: CASSFTPLTSGGFYEQYF.